What follows are 25 T cell receptor beta chains derived from one specimen sequenced in a study of technical replicates of blood from several donors. The assay was immunoSEQ multiplex PCR, and TCRdb's table has in-frame clones only and misses some. The table has over 50,000 clones, around 87% seen once. What was sequenced was PBMCs. The receptors come from a human donor in good health. Some clones in this sample may be carry-over from other donors' samples.

The chain is built from TRBV7-2 and TRBJ1-2; 8 nucleotides align to TRBD1. The CDR3 has 15 amino acids. With 7 bases clipped from V and 2 bases from J, the junction kept 9 bases outside the gene matches. Germline lookup yields CDR1 SGHTA and CDR2 FQGNSA. The CDR3 loop reads CASIPGQGMNYGYTF. The DNA of the CDR3 is TGTGCCAGCATCCCCGGACAGGGTATGAACTATGGCTACACCTTC. The entire variable domain, with the rest obtained from reference TRBV7-2 and TRBJ1-2, is as follows: GAGVSQSPSNKVTEKGKDVELRCDPISGHTALYWYRQSLGQGLEFLIYFQGNSAPDKSGLPSDRFSAERTGGSVSTLTIQRTQQEDSAVYLCASIPGQGMNYGYTFGSGTRLTVV.

The chain has TRBV23-1 and TRBJ2-5, with TRBD2 matching over 7 bases. TRBV23-1 is sorted into the ORF group, with uncertain function. This CDR3 is built from 14 residues. The junction had 8 bases not matched to a gene; V was cut back by 10 bases and J by 0 bases. This CDR3 reads CATWAGVNQETQYF. DNA for the CDR3: TGCGCCACTTGGGCGGGGGTGAACCAAGAGACCCAGTACTTC.

Note on this clone: One end of the junction does not line up with germline, which may come from a read error. V usage is TRBV7-8 and J usage is TRBJ2-1; possibly TRBD2 for D (6 bases). Per the germline V gene, CDR1 is SGHVS and CDR2 is FQNEAQ. There are 15 residues in the CDR3. The CDR3 sequence: CASSLLRDSNNEQFF. The CDR3 bases are TGTGCCAGCTCCCTATTGCGGGACTCCAACAATGAGCAGTTCTTC.

The chain employs TRBV4-3 and TRBJ1-1; D call uncertain. The CDR3 totals 13 residues. V was clipped by 0 bases and J by 4 bases, with 6 bases between them. Germline CDR1 reads LGHNA; CDR2 reads YSLEER. CDR3 coding DNA: TGCGCCAGCAGCCAAGATCAGGCCACTGAAGCTTTCTTT. As protein: CASSQDQATEAFF.

This clone came up a few times. Within the sample, other DNA sequences also encode this same CDR3. This chain uses TRBV4-3 with TRBJ1-6; no definite D call. Germline CDR1 LGHNA, CDR2 YSLEER. This CDR3 has 13 residues. V lost 1 base and J 7 bases, leaving 5 bases between the germline ends. CDR3 loop: CASSQAGNSPLHF. The DNA of the CDR3 is TGCGCCAGCAGCCAAGCGGGAAATTCACCCCTCCACTTT.

The V and J genes are TRBV7-6 and TRBJ1-6; D perhaps matches TRBD1 (5 bases). With 1 base removed from V and 10 bases from J, the gap between germline ends came to 17 bases. CDR1 and CDR2 from the germline V gene are SGHVS and FNYEAQ. The CDR3 is made up of 16 amino acids. The CDR3 DNA is TGTGCCAGCAGCTTAGTATCGTACGGGGGGAGCTCACCCCTCCACTTT. It yields the protein CASSLVSYGGSSPLHF.

The chain combines TRBV6-5 with TRBJ2-7; D gene uncertain. CDR3 length equals 15 residues. From germline, CDR1 is MNHEY and CDR2 SVGAGI. Trimming took off 5 bases at V and 2 bases at J, with 16 bases between the two ends. The CDR3 DNA reads as TGTGCCAGCAGTAGTGGAACAGCCAGTACCTACGAGCAGTACTTC. Its translation is CASSSGTASTYEQYF.

This clone was seen once. The gene calls are TRBV29-1 and TRBJ2-7, with a weak D call TRBD2 (5 bases). CDR1 SQVTM and CDR2 ANQGSEA come from the germline V gene. Trimming shortened V by 4 bases and J by 3 bases, and 16 bases separated the two germline ends. This CDR3 comprises 14 residues. This chain's CDR3 is CSVGVSGRNYEQYF. The CDR3, as DNA: TGCAGCGTTGGGGTTTCGGGAAGAAACTACGAGCAGTACTTC.

The chain is built from TRBV19 and TRBJ2-1; 10 bases map to TRBD2. Germline V gene sequence: CDR1 LNHDA, CDR2 SQIVND (reference sequence). Unmatched junction bases numbered 4, after V lost 5 bases and J lost 3 bases. The CDR3 has 15 amino acids. The CDR3 reads CASSVLAGNYNEQFF. The CDR3 DNA reads as TGTGCCAGTAGTGTACTAGCGGGAAACTACAATGAGCAGTTCTTC.

This clone was picked up one time. V and J are TRBV19 and TRBJ1-2; D ambiguous. Germline CDR1 LNHDA, CDR2 SQIVND (reference sequence). Trimming removed 1 base at V and 4 bases at J, with 16 bases between. The length of the CDR3 is 16 residues. CDR3 residues: CASSIATDPAAYGYTF. CDR3 DNA sequence: TGTGCCAGTAGTATAGCCACAGACCCAGCAGCCTATGGCTACACCTTC.

The gene calls are TRBV4-2 and TRBJ1-1; D is undetermined. CDR3 length: 14 residues. Trimming removed 4 bases from V and 2 bases from J, with 11 bases in between. Per the germline V gene, CDR1 is LGHNA and CDR2 is YNFKEQ. CDR3 coding DNA: TGTGCCAGCAGCCTTCCAGGCACAAACACTGAAGCTTTCTTT. Translation gives CASSLPGTNTEAFF.

The chain joins TRBV6-4 to TRBJ2-3, with TRBD2 matching over 11 bases. The CDR3 runs 16 residues. Germline trimming cut 0 bases from V and 4 bases from J; bases unmatched to any gene: 3. The germline V gene encodes CDR1 MRHNA and CDR2 SNTAGT. The CDR3, as DNA: TGTGCCAGCAGTGACTCGGTAGCGGGAGGGTCAGATACGCAGTATTTT. As protein: CASSDSVAGGSDTQYF.

This clone appeared a single time. V is TRBV29-1 and J is TRBJ2-7; no definite D call. Trimming took 5 bases from V and 9 from J, leaving 11 bases between them. This CDR3 has 10 amino acids. Germline CDR1 is SQVTM and CDR2 is ANQGSEA. The chain's CDR3 is CSVLSGLQYF. As DNA, the CDR3 is TGCAGCGTTCTATCCGGGTTGCAGTACTTC.

The chain recombines TRBV2 with TRBJ2-7; 10 bases align to TRBD2. V trimming: 5 bases; J trimming: 6 bases; junction bases outside the gene matches: 13. CDR1 is SNHLY, CDR2 FYNNEI, per germline. The CDR3 has 16 amino acids. As DNA, the CDR3 is TGTGCCAGCAGTAAATACTCCCCTAGCGGGGGAGGCGAGCAGTACTTC. Residues: CASSKYSPSGGGEQYF.

The J gene is TRBJ2-2, the V gene TRBV5-6; D call uncertain. V was clipped by 2 bases and J by 7 bases, with 6 bases between them. The CDR3 totals 12 residues. From germline, CDR1 is SGHDT and CDR2 YYEEEE. CDR3 nucleotides: TGTGCCAGCAGCTTCCCCGGCGGGGAGCTGTTTTTT. This gives the protein CASSFPGGELFF.

The chain carries TRBV12-5 and TRBJ2-5; D possibly corresponds to TRBD2 (6 bases). Germline lookup yields CDR1 LGHNT and CDR2 FRNRAP. There are 13 residues in the CDR3. The V gene lost 6 bases and the J gene lost 1 base, with 9 bases spanning the gap. CDR3 loop: CASGDSGQETQYF. DNA for the CDR3: TGTGCTAGTGGCGATAGCGGCCAAGAGACCCAGTACTTC.

V and J are TRBV7-9 and TRBJ1-2; 7 nucleotides match TRBD1. The CDR3 spans 14 residues. The trim removed 1 base at V and 8 bases at J, leaving 7 bases unmatched. Germline values: CDR1 SEHNR, CDR2 FQNEAQ (reference sequence). Here the CDR3 reads CASSLGTGEEGYTF. The CDR3 region has the DNA TGTGCCAGCAGCTTAGGAACAGGGGAGGAGGGCTACACCTTC.

This clone was seen a handful of times. V and J are TRBV6-1 and TRBJ2-5; possibly TRBD1 for D (6 bases). CDR3 length: 16 residues. CDR1 and CDR2 from the germline V gene are MNHNS and SASEGT. The V and J ends lost 1 base and 2 bases respectively, with 14 bases between them. The CDR3 loop is CASSEEAGVGQETQYF. The DNA of the CDR3 is TGTGCCAGCAGTGAAGAGGCAGGGGTAGGGCAAGAGACCCAGTACTTC.

The rearrangement joins TRBV2 to TRBJ1-6, with D tentatively TRBD1 (6 bases). The CDR3 runs 12 residues. From germline, CDR1 is SNHLY and CDR2 FYNNEI. With 7 bases removed from V and 8 bases from J, the gap between germline ends came to 9 bases. Here the CDR3 reads CASKDSYSPLHF. The CDR3 coding sequence is TGTGCCAGCAAGGACAGTTATTCACCCCTCCACTTT.

The genes are TRBV5-5 and TRBJ2-3, with 13 bases identical to TRBD2. The CDR3 consists of 16 residues. Germline lookup yields CDR1 SGHKS and CDR2 YYEKEE (reference sequence). Trimming took 0 bases from V and 6 from J; bases not matched to a gene: 4. The CDR3 sequence is CASSLGTSGSGDTQYF. The CDR3 nucleotides are TGTGCCAGCAGCTTGGGGACTAGCGGGAGCGGGGATACGCAGTATTTT.

The V and J genes are TRBV5-4 and TRBJ2-6; tentative D call: TRBD1 (6 bases). Germline CDR1 SGHNT, CDR2 YYREEE (reference sequence). The V gene lost 1 base and the J gene lost 0 bases, with 14 bases spanning the gap. The CDR3 length is 18 residues. The CDR3 here is CASSLFQGRGSGANVLTF. For the CDR3, the DNA is TGTGCCAGCAGCTTGTTTCAGGGGAGAGGCTCTGGGGCCAACGTCCTGACTTTC. The whole variable domain, remainder taken from reference TRBV5-4 and TRBJ2-6, is ETGVTQSPTHLIKTRGQQVTLRCSSQSGHNTVSWYQQALGQGPQFIFQYYREEENGRGNFPPRFSGLQFPNYSSELNVNALELDDSALYLCASSLFQGRGSGANVLTFGAGSRLTVL.

CDR3 protein: CASSLTGENQPQHF. Here the CDR3 DNA reads TGTGCCAGCAGCTTAACAGGGGAGAATCAGCCCCAGCATTTT. This sequence joins TRBV11-2 and TRBJ1-5, with 7 bases identical to TRBD1. With V trimmed by 2 bases and J by 4 bases, 2 bases remained unmatched. Germline lookup yields CDR1 SGHAT and CDR2 FQNNGV. The CDR3 is 14 residues long.

The chain employs TRBV27 and TRBJ2-5, with 8 bases identical to TRBD1. The length of the CDR3 is 14 residues. Trimming removed 1 base from V and 4 bases from J; junction bases left unmatched: 2. Germline V CDR1 and CDR2: MNHEY, SMNVEV (reference sequence). The CDR3 here is CASSLYGTGETQYF. CDR3 DNA sequence: TGTGCCAGCAGTTTATATGGGACAGGAGAGACCCAGTACTTC.

This clone was seen a few times. This sequence joins TRBV4-3 and TRBJ1-1, with 8 bases identical to TRBD1. This CDR3 has 16 amino acids. CDR1 LGHNA and CDR2 YSLEER come from the germline V gene. V lost 3 bases to trimming and J lost 2 bases; unmatched junction nucleotides: 8. The CDR3 loop reads CASSHPSTGANTEAFF. The CDR3 DNA reads as TGCGCCAGCAGCCACCCTTCGACAGGGGCAAACACTGAAGCTTTCTTT.

The chain uses TRBV15 and TRBJ2-7; perhaps TRBD2 as D (6 bases). This CDR3 has 15 amino acids. V dropped 3 bases and J dropped 0 bases, with 12 bases sitting between them. Germline assignment: CDR1 LNHNV and CDR2 YYDKDF (reference sequence). The CDR3 DNA sequence: TGTGCCACCAGCAGGGCGGGACGTAACTCCTACGAGCAGTACTTC. Its protein is CATSRAGRNSYEQYF.